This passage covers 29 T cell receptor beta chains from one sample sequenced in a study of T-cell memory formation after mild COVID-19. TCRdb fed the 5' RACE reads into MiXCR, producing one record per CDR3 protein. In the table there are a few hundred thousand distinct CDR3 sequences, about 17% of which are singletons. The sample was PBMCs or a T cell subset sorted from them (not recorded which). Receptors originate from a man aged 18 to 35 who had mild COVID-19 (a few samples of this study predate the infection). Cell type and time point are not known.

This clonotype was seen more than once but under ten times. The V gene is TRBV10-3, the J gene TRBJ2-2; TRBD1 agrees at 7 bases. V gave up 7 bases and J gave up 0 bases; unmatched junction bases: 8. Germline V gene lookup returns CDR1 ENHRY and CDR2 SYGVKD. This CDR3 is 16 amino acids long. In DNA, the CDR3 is TGTGCCATCATGGGGACAGTCGCATCGAACACCGGGGAGCTGTTTTTT. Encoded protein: CAIMGTVASNTGELFF.

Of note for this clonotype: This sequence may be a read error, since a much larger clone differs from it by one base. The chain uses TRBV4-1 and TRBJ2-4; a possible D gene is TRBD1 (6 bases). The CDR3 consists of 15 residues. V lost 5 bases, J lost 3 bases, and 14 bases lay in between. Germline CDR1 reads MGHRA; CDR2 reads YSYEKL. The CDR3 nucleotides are TGCGCCAGCAGCTCTGGGCAGGGGTTCAAAAACATTCAGTACTTC. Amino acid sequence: CASSSGQGFKNIQYF.

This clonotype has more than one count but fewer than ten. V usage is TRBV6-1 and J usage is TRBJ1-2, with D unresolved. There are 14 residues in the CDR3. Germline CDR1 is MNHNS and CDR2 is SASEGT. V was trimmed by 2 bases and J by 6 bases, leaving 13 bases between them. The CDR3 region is CASSETGQWNGYTF. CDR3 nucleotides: TGTGCCAGCAGTGAAACCGGGCAGTGGAATGGCTACACCTTC.

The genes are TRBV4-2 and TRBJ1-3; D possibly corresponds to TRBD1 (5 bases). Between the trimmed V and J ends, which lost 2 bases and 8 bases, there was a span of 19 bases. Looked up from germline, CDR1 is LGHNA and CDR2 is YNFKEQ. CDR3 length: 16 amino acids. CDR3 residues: CASSQNVDRTGDTIYF. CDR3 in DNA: TGTGCCAGCAGCCAAAACGTCGACAGAACTGGGGACACCATATATTTT.

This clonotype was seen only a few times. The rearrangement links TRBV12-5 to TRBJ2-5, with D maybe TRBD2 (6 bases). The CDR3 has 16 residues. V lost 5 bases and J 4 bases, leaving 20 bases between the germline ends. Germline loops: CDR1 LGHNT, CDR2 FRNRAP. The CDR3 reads CASGPGRGGTSETQYF. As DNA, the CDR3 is TGTGCTAGTGGTCCTGGTCGTGGGGGGACTTCAGAGACCCAGTACTTC.

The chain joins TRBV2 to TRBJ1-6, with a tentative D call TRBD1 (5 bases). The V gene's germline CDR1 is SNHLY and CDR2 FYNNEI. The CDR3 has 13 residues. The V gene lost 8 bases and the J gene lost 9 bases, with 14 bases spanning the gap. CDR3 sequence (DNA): TGTGCCAGCGGCGGGGCCGGGGTTTCACCCCTCCACTTT. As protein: CASGGAGVSPLHF.

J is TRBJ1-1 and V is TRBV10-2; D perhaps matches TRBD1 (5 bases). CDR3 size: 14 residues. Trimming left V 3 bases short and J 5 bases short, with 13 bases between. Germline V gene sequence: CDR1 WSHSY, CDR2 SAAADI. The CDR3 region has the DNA TGCGCCAGCAGTGAACGAGGGGTGGAAACTGAAGCTTTCTTT. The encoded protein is CASSERGVETEAFF.

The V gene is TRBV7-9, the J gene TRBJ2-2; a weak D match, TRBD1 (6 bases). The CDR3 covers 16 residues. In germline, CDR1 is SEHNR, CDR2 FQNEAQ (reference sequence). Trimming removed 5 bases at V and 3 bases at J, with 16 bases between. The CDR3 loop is CASSPQGLVDTGELFF. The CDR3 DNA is TGTGCCAGCAGCCCCCAGGGGCTAGTAGACACCGGGGAGCTGTTTTTT.

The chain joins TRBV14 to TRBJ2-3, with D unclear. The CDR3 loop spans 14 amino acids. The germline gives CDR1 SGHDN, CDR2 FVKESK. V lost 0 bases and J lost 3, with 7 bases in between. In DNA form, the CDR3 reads TGTGCCAGCAGCCAAGAATTGTGGACAGATACGCAGTATTTT. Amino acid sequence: CASSQELWTDTQYF.

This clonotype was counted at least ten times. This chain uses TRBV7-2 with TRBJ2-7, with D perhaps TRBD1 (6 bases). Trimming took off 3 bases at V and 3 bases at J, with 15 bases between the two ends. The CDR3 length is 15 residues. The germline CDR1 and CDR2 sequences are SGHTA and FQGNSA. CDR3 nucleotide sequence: TGTGCCAGCAGCTTCCAGGGGCTAGCCCACTACGAGCAGTACTTC. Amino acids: CASSFQGLAHYEQYF.

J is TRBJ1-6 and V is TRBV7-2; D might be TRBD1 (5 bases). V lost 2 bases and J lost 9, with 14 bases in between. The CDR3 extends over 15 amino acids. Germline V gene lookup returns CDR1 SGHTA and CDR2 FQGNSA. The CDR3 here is CASSLLRGQGSPLHF. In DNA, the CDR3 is TGTGCCAGCAGCTTATTGAGGGGTCAGGGTTCACCCCTCCACTTT.

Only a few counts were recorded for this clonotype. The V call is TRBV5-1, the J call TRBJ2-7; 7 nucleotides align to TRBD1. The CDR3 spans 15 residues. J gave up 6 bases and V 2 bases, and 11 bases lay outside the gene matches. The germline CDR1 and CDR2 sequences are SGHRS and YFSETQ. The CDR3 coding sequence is TGCGCCAGCAGCTTAATCGAACCGACAGGGCGCGAGCAGTACTTC. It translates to CASSLIEPTGREQYF.

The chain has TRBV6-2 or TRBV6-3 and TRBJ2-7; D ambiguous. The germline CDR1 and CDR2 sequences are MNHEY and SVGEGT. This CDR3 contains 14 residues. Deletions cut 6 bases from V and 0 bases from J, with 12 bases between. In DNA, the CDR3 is TGTGCCAGCAGCTCCTCAGGAAACTCCTACGAGCAGTACTTC. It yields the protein CASSSSGNSYEQYF.

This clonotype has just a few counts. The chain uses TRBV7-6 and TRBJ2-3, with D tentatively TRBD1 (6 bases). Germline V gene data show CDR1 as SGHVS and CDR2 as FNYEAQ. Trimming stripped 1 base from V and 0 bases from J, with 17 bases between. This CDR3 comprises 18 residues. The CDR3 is CASSLVRAGAKSTDTQYF. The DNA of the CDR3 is TGTGCCAGCAGCTTAGTTCGTGCAGGGGCAAAAAGCACAGATACGCAGTATTTT.

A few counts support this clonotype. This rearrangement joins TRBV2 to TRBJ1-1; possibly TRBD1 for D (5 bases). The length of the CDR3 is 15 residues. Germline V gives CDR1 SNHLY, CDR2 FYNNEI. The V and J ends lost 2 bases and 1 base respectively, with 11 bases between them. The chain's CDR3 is CASSELGTGNTEAFF. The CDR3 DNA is TGTGCCAGCAGTGAATTGGGTACAGGGAACACTGAAGCTTTCTTT.

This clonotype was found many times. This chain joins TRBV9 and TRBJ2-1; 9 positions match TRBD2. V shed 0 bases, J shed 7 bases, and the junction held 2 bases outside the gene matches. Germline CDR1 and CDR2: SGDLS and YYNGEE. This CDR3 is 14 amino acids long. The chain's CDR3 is CASSVALAGNEQFF. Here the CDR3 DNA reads TGTGCCAGCAGCGTAGCTCTAGCGGGGAATGAGCAGTTCTTC.

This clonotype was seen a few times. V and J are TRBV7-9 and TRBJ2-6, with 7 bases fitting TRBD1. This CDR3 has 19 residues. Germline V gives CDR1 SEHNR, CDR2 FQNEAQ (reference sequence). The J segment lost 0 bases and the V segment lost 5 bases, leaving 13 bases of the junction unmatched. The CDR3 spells CASSVGPTGLSSGANVLTF. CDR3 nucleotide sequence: TGTGCCAGCAGCGTAGGCCCGACAGGGCTAAGCTCTGGGGCCAACGTCCTGACTTTC.

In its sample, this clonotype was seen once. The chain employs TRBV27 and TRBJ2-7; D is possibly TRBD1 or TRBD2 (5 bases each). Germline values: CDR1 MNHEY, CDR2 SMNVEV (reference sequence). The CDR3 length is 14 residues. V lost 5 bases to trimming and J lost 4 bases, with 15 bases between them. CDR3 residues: CASSPDRDLYEQYF. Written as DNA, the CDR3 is TGTGCCAGCAGTCCGGACCGGGACCTTTACGAGCAGTACTTC.

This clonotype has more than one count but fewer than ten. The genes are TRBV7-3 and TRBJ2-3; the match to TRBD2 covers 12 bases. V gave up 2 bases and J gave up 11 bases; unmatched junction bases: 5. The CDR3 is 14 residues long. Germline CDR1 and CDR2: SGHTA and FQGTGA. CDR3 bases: TGTGCCAGCAGCTTACTAGCGGGGGGGCGCCTGCAGTATTTT. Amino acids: CASSLLAGGRLQYF.

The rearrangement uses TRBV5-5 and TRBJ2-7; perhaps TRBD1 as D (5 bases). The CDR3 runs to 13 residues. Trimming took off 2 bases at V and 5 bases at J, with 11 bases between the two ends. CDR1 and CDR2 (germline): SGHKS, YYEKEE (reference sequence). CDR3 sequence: CASSLFGANEQYV. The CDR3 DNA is TGTGCCAGCAGCTTATTTGGGGCCAACGAGCAGTACGTC.

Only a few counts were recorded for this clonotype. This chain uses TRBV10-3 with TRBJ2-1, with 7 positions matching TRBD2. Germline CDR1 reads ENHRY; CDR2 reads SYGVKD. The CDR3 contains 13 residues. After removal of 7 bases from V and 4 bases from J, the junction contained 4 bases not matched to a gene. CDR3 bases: TGTGCCATCATGGGGGGGGAATACAATGAGCAGTTCTTC. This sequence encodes CAIMGGEYNEQFF.

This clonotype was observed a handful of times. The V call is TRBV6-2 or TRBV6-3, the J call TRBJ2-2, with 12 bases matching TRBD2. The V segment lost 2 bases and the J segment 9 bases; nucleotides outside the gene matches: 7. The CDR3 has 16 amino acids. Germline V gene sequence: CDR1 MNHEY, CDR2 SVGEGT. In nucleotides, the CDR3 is TGTGCCAGCAGTTACCAGACTAGCGGGGGAGGATGGGAGCTGTTTTTT. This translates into CASSYQTSGGGWELFF.

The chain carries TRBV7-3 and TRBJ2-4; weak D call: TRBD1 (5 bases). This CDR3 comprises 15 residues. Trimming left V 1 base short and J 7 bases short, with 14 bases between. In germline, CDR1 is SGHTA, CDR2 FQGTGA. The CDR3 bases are TGTGCCAGCAGCTTAAGGGCAGGGTCTGGGAACATTCAGTACTTC. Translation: CASSLRAGSGNIQYF.

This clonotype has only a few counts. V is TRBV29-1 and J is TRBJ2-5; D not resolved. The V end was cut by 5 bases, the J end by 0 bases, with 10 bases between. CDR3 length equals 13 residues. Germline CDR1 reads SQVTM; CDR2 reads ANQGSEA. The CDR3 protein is CSVRAAYQETQYF. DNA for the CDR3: TGCAGCGTTCGGGCAGCGTACCAAGAGACCCAGTACTTC.

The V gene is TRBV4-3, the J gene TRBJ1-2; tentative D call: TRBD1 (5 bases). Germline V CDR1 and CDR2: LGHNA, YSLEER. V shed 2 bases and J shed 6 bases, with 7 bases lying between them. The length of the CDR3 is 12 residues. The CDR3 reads CASSQWGNGYTF. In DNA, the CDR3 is TGCGCCAGCAGCCAATGGGGGAATGGCTACACCTTC.

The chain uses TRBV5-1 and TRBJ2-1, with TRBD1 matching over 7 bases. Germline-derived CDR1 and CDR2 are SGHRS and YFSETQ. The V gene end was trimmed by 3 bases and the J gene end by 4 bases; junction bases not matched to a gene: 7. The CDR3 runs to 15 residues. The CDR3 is CASSSTGQNYNEQFF. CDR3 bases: TGCGCCAGCAGCTCCACGGGACAGAATTACAATGAGCAGTTCTTC.

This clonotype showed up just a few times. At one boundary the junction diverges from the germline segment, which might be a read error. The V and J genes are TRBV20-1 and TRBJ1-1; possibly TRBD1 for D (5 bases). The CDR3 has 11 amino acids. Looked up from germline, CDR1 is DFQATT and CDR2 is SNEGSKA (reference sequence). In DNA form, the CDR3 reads TGCAGTGCAAGAGGGGCCCCTGAAGCTTTCTTT. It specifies CSARGAPEAFF.

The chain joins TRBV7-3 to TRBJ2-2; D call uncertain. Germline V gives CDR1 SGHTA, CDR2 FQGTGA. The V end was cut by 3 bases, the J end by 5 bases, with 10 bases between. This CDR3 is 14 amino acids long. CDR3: CASSFGVLTGELFF. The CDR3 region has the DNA TGTGCCAGCAGCTTTGGGGTTTTAACCGGGGAGCTGTTTTTT. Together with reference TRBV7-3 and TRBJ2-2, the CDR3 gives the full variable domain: GAGVSQTPSNKVTEKGKYVELRCDPISGHTALYWYRQSLGQGPEFLIYFQGTGAADDSGLPNDRFFAVRPEGSVSTLKIQRTERGDSAVYLCASSFGVLTGELFFGEGSRLTVL.

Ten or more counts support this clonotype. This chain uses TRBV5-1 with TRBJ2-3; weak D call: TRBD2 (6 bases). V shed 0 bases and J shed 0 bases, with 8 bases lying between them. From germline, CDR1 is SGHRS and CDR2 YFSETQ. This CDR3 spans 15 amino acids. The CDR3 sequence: CASSLGLASTDTQYF. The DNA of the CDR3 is TGCGCCAGCAGCTTGGGTCTAGCGAGCACAGATACGCAGTATTTT.